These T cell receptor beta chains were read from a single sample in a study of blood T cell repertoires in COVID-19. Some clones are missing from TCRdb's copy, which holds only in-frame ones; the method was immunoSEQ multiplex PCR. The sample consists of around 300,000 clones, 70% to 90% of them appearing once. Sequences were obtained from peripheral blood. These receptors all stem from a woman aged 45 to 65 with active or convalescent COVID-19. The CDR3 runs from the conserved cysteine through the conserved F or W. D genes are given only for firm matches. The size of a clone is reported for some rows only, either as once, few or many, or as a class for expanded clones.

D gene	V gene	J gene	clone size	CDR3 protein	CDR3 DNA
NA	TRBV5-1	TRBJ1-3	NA	CASSLAASPSGNTIYF	TGCGCCAGCAGCTTGGCCGCGTCCCCCTCTGGAAACACCATATATTTT
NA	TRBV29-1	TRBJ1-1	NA	CSVARFYGNTEAFF	TGCAGCGTTGCCAGGTTTTACGGAAACACTGAAGCTTTCTTT
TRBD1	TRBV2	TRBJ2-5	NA	CASSGSGGPETQYF	TGTGCCAGCAGTGGTTCAGGGGGACCAGAGACCCAGTACTTC
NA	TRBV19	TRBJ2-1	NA	CASRTTGDLYNEQFF	TGTGCCAGTAGAACGACAGGCGACCTTTACAATGAGCAGTTCTTC
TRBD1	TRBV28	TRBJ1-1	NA	CASSRQGVGENTEAFF	TGTGCCAGCAGTAGACAGGGTGTGGGTGAAAACACTGAAGCTTTCTTT
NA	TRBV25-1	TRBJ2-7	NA	CASGLDRSSYEQYF	TGTGCCAGCGGACTCGACAGGTCCTCCTACGAGCAGTACTTC
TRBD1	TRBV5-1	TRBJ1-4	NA	CASSSGQEHEKLFF	TGCGCCAGCAGCTCGGGACAGGAACATGAAAAACTGTTTTTT
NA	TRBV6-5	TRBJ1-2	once	CASGRVRSNYGYTF	TGTGCCAGCGGCAGGGTTAGGTCTAACTATGGCTACACCTTC
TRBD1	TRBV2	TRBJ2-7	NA	CASSETGPEQYF	TGTGCCAGCAGTGAGACAGGGCCCGAGCAGTACTTC
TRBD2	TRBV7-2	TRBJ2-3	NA	CASSLGGTSGIRDTQYF	TGTGCCAGCAGCTTAGGGGGGACTAGCGGGATTCGGGATACGCAGTATTTT
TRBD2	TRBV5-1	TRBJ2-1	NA	CASSGGLAGGYNEQFF	TGCGCCAGCAGCGGGGGACTAGCGGGAGGCTACAATGAGCAGTTCTTC
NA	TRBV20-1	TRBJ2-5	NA	CSARVVETQYF	TGCAGTGCTAGAGTAGTAGAGACCCAGTACTTC
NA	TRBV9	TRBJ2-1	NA	CASSVVGGSVTNEQFF	TGTGCCAGCAGCGTAGTTGGGGGCTCGGTTACGAATGAGCAGTTCTTC
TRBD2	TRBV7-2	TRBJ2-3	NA	CASSLTPGGAGVYADTQYF	TGTGCCAGCAGCTTAACCCCCGGGGGAGCGGGAGTTTATGCAGATACGCAGTATTTT
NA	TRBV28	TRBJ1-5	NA	CASNAGVQPQHF	TGTGCCAGCAATGCGGGGGTCCAGCCCCAGCATTTT
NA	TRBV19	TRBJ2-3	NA	CASGKIASTDTQYF	TGTGCCAGTGGCAAGATAGCTAGCACAGATACGCAGTATTTT
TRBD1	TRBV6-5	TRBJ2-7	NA	CASSPRQGYYEQYF	TGTGCCAGCAGTCCTAGACAGGGGTACTACGAGCAGTACTTC
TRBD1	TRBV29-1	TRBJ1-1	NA	CSVDRTGGKNTEAFF	TGCAGCGTTGACAGGACAGGGGGTAAGAACACTGAAGCTTTCTTT